These 17 T cell receptor beta chains came from one sample sequenced in a study of PD-L1 blockade in urothelial cancer. Libraries were prepared by immunoSEQ multiplex PCR; TCRdb keeps only in-frame clonotypes and omits some of them. The sample records about 49,000 clones, about four fifths being singletons. Time point meaning: pretreatment peripheral blood. Sequencing used PBMCs, obtained around atezolizumab (anti-PD-L1) treatment. These receptors were taken from a man between 65 and 85 years old with urothelial cancer.

The rearrangement joins TRBV18 to TRBJ2-3; the match to TRBD1 covers 9 bases. This CDR3 region has 16 residues. Per germline, CDR1 KGHSH and CDR2 LQKENI. V dropped 3 bases and J dropped 3; count of bases not matched to a gene: 7. CDR3 amino acids: CASSPPDGTGTDTQYF. CDR3 bases: TGTGCCAGCTCACCGCCTGACGGGACAGGGACAGATACGCAGTATTTT.

The V call is TRBV29-1, the J call TRBJ2-7, with a weak D call TRBD1 (6 bases). The CDR3 is 13 residues long. Germline V lookup: CDR1 SQVTM, CDR2 ANQGSEA. Trimming left V 0 bases short and J 5 bases short, with 11 bases between. The CDR3 sequence: CSVEEQGWNEQYF. CDR3 nucleotides: TGCAGCGTTGAAGAACAGGGTTGGAACGAGCAGTACTTC.

The chain carries TRBV29-1 and TRBJ1-1, with a tentative D call TRBD1 (5 bases). The V gene's germline CDR1 is SQVTM and CDR2 ANQGSEA. The CDR3 has 13 amino acids. V shed 4 bases and J shed 4 bases, with 13 bases lying between them. CDR3 region: CSVARGEGTEAFF. The CDR3 DNA reads as TGCAGCGTTGCACGGGGGGAAGGCACTGAAGCTTTCTTT.

V usage is TRBV29-1 and J usage is TRBJ1-1; TRBD1 matches at 7 bases. The CDR3 has 14 amino acids. The germline gives CDR1 SQVTM, CDR2 ANQGSEA. V lost 0 bases to trimming and J lost 4 bases; unmatched junction nucleotides: 5. The CDR3 protein is CSVEDPDRSTEAFF. The CDR3 nucleotides read TGCAGCGTTGAAGATCCGGACAGGTCCACTGAAGCTTTCTTT.

This sequence joins TRBV27 and TRBJ2-5; 7 bases align to TRBD2. CDR1 MNHEY and CDR2 SMNVEV come from the germline V gene (reference sequence). The CDR3 is 13 residues long. After removal of 6 bases from V and 1 base from J, the junction contained 2 bases not matched to a gene. CDR3 loop: CASRGGAQETQYF. The CDR3 DNA reads TGTGCCAGCAGGGGAGGGGCCCAAGAGACCCAGTACTTC.

This chain joins TRBV21-1 and TRBJ2-7; the D call TRBD1 from the table was never checked on the DNA. TRBV21-1 corresponds to a pseudogene. CDR3 size: 14 residues. The CDR3 region has the DNA TGTGCCAGCAGCCCCCAGAACACAACCTACGAGCAGTACTTC. It specifies CASSPQNTTYEQYF.

The rearrangement links TRBV10-2 to TRBJ2-3; D possibly corresponds to TRBD2 (7 bases). Germline-derived CDR1 and CDR2 are WSHSY and SAAADI. Trimming shortened V by 5 bases and J by 2 bases, and 11 bases separated the two germline ends. The CDR3 runs to 14 residues. The CDR3 protein is CASSSGGLTDTQYF. In DNA form, the CDR3 reads TGCGCCAGCAGTTCCGGGGGGCTCACAGATACGCAGTATTTT.

This chain links TRBV4-1 with TRBJ2-2; 7 bases line up with TRBD1. Trimming cost V 7 bases and J 6 bases; bases outside gene matches: 5. CDR1 MGHRA and CDR2 YSYEKL come from the germline V gene. CDR3 length equals 13 residues. The DNA for the CDR3 is TGCGCCAGCATGGGGCAGGGGGCCGGGGAGCTGTTTTTT. It specifies CASMGQGAGELFF.

The J gene is TRBJ2-3, the V gene TRBV9; TRBD2 agrees at 10 bases. The CDR3 consists of 17 residues. Looked up from germline, CDR1 is SGDLS and CDR2 is YYNGEE. V lost 0 bases, J lost 0 bases, and 4 bases stayed unmatched. CDR3: CASSVASGRGSTDTQYF. DNA for the CDR3: TGTGCCAGCAGCGTAGCAAGCGGGAGGGGCAGCACAGATACGCAGTATTTT.

V is TRBV18 and J is TRBJ2-3; 7 bases agree with TRBD1. Germline CDR1 KGHSH, CDR2 LQKENI. V lost 0 bases to trimming and J lost 1 base; unmatched junction nucleotides: 13. This CDR3 has 19 residues. The CDR3 coding sequence is TGTGCCAGCTCACCACCGACAGGGAATATAGCAGACCGCACAGATACGCAGTATTTT. Residues: CASSPPTGNIADRTDTQYF.

The chain couples TRBV4-1 to TRBJ2-3; maybe TRBD2 (6 bases). This CDR3 is built from 18 residues. Between the trimmed V and J ends, which lost 0 bases and 2 bases, there was a span of 18 bases. CDR1 is MGHRA and CDR2 is YSYEKL in the germline V gene. The CDR3 here is CASSQDYSAEGYTDTQYF. DNA for the CDR3: TGCGCCAGCAGCCAAGACTATTCGGCGGAGGGATACACAGATACGCAGTATTTT.

The rearrangement links TRBV4-1 to TRBJ2-1, with 9 nucleotides matching TRBD2. The germline V gene has CDR1 MGHRA and CDR2 YSYEKL. J gave up 2 bases and V 4 bases, and 9 bases lay outside the gene matches. The CDR3 loop spans 17 amino acids. The CDR3 loop reads CASSLHPVAGAYNEQFF. The CDR3 nucleotides are TGCGCCAGCAGCCTTCACCCAGTAGCGGGAGCCTACAATGAGCAGTTCTTC.

This chain uses TRBV5-1 with TRBJ2-7; 11 bases line up with TRBD1. Losses at the gene ends were 4 bases for V and 3 bases for J; bases not matched to a gene: 6. The CDR3 sequence is 15 residues long. CDR1 is SGHRS, CDR2 YFSETQ, per germline. Here the CDR3 reads CASSHPGQGGYEQYF. The CDR3 nucleotides read TGCGCCAGCAGCCACCCGGGACAGGGGGGCTACGAGCAGTACTTC.

The genes are TRBV2 and TRBJ2-1; D is unresolved. The V gene's germline CDR1 is SNHLY and CDR2 FYNNEI. V shed 0 bases and J shed 3 bases, with 12 bases lying between them. This CDR3 comprises 16 residues. In nucleotides, the CDR3 is TGTGCCAGCAGTGAAGCGGGCCAAGGCAGCTACAATGAGCAGTTCTTC. The encoded protein is CASSEAGQGSYNEQFF.

V is TRBV9 and J is TRBJ2-1; 12 nucleotides align to TRBD2. Unmatched junction bases numbered 7, after V lost 3 bases and J lost 6 bases. Per germline, CDR1 SGDLS and CDR2 YYNGEE. The CDR3 runs to 16 residues. CDR3: CASSAIGLAGSNEQFF. CDR3 DNA sequence: TGTGCCAGCAGCGCCATTGGACTAGCGGGGAGCAATGAGCAGTTCTTC. The full variable domain, rest sourced from reference TRBV9 and TRBJ2-1, is DSGVTQTPKHLITATGQRVTLRCSPRSGDLSVYWYQQSLDQGLQFLIQYYNGEERAKGNILERFSAQQFPDLHSELNLSSLELGDSALYFCASSAIGLAGSNEQFFGPGTRLTVL.

This chain joins TRBV19 and TRBJ2-3, with a possible D match to TRBD2 (5 bases). Germline lookup yields CDR1 LNHDA and CDR2 SQIVND (reference sequence). This CDR3 has 16 residues. With 5 bases removed from V and 2 bases from J, the gap between germline ends came to 17 bases. The DNA of the CDR3 is TGTGCCAGTAGTGACTCATTTAGCGATTCCACAGATACGCAGTATTTT. Translation: CASSDSFSDSTDTQYF.

This clone was picked up a small number of times. The chain has TRBV28 and TRBJ2-7, with 10 bases that match TRBD1. This CDR3 region has 15 residues. V trimming: 5 bases; J trimming: 5 bases; junction bases outside the gene matches: 9. Germline CDR1 reads MDHEN; CDR2 reads SYDVKM. As DNA, the CDR3 is TGTGCCAGCAGTCATCCGGGACAGGGGATCCACGAGCAGTACTTC. As protein: CASSHPGQGIHEQYF. Filled out from reference TRBV28 and TRBJ2-7, the complete variable domain reads DVKVTQSSRYLVKRTGEKVFLECVQDMDHENMFWYRQDPGLGLRLIYFSYDVKMKEKGDIPEGYSVSREKKERFSLILESASTNQTSMYLCASSHPGQGIHEQYFGPGTRLTVT.